The following is a T cell receptor (beta chain) sequence with its context. How the authors handled the data: Reference gene primer amplification gave nucleated cell count estimates. This table comes from immunoSEQ multiplex PCR, and its TCRdb copy is limited to in-frame clones, with some not included. V, J and clone size are taken as reported in that table, and D and trimming were inferred from the DNA itself. The table has about 260,000 clones, around 92% seen once. The data are from a study of blood T cell repertoires in COVID-19. Overall study context: There were acute and convalescent COVID-19 samples, and they came from the United States, Italy and Spain. PBMCs, B-cell-depleted T cells, or T cells were the source of the cDNA or gDNA that made up the material.

V trimming: 5 bases; J trimming: 9 bases; junction bases outside the gene matches: 9. CDR3 length: 15 residues. The V gene's germline CDR1 is MDHEN and CDR2 SYDVKM. Seattle participants joined during active infection and were tracked over time. The origin of this receptor is a person aged 18-35 years with COVID-19, enrolled during active disease. Sequenced sample: peripheral blood. The V call is TRBV28, the J call TRBJ1-6; 8 bases agree with TRBD1. CDR3 amino acids: CASSTTGTGSSPLHF. The CDR3 coding sequence is TGTGCCAGCAGTACCACCGGGACAGGATCTTCACCCCTCCACTTT. Full variable domain (rest looked up from reference TRBV28 and TRBJ1-6): DVKVTQSSRYLVKRTGEKVFLECVQDMDHENMFWYRQDPGLGLRLIYFSYDVKMKEKGDIPEGYSVSREKKERFSLILESASTNQTSMYLCASSTTGTGSSPLHFGNGTRLTVT.